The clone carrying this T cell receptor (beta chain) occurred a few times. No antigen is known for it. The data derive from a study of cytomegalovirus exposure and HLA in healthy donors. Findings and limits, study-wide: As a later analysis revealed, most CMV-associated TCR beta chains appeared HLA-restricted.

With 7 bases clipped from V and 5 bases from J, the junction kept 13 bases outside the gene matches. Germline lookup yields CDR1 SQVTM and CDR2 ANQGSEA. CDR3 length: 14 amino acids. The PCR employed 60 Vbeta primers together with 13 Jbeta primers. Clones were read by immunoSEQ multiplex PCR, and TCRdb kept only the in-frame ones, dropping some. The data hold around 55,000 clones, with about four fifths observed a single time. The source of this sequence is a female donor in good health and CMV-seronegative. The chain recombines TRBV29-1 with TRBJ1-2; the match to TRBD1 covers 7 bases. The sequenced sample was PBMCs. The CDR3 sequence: CSGDRITKGYGYTF. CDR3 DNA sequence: TGCAGCGGGGACAGAATAACTAAGGGGTATGGCTACACCTTC.